Below are 30 T cell receptor beta chains sequenced from a single sample in a study of cytomegalovirus exposure and HLA in healthy donors. The PCR made use of 60 Vbeta and 13 Jbeta primers. This table comes from immunoSEQ multiplex PCR, and its TCRdb copy is limited to in-frame clones, with some not included. The table lists about 110,000 clones, 70% to 80% of them singletons. Sequenced sample: PBMCs. These receptors were collected from a boy younger than 18 in good health and CMV-seronegative.

V and J are TRBV10-2 and TRBJ2-2, with TRBD2 matching 11 bases. The J segment lost 7 bases and the V segment lost 4 bases, leaving 8 bases of the junction unmatched. CDR1 is WSHSY, CDR2 SAAADI, per germline. This CDR3 comprises 16 residues. The CDR3 protein is CASSVELAGEGGELFF. DNA of the CDR3: TGCGCCAGCAGTGTAGAACTAGCGGGAGAGGGCGGGGAGCTGTTTTTT.

The chain is built from TRBV7-9 and TRBJ1-1; the match to TRBD1 covers 9 bases. Trimming removed 4 bases from V and 10 bases from J; junction bases left unmatched: 10. Germline V CDR1 and CDR2: SEHNR, FQNEAQ (reference sequence). This CDR3 has 14 residues. The CDR3 DNA sequence: TGTGCCAGCAGCTCGACCGGACAGGGGACAGGAGCTTTCTTT. Its protein product is CASSSTGQGTGAFF.

The rearrangement uses TRBV18 and TRBJ2-2; 9 bases agree with TRBD2. The CDR3 extends over 18 amino acids. J gave up 5 bases and V 2 bases, and 12 bases lay outside the gene matches. Germline values: CDR1 KGHSH, CDR2 LQKENI. CDR3 sequence: CASSPRTSVDWGTGELFF. Here the CDR3 DNA reads TGTGCCAGCTCACCAAGGACTAGCGTTGATTGGGGAACCGGGGAGCTGTTTTTT.

This clone is a singleton in its sample. The CDR3 coding sequence is TGTGCCAGCAGCGCTATCAGGGGGCAGAATGAAAAACTGTTTTTT. Translation: CASSAIRGQNEKLFF. J is TRBJ1-4 and V is TRBV21-1; TRBD1, the D gene given by the table, was not confirmed from the DNA. TRBV21-1 is a recognized pseudogene. The CDR3 is 15 amino acids.

V is TRBV7-9 and J is TRBJ2-7; D might be TRBD1 (5 bases). The V end lost 3 bases, the J end lost 3 bases, and 15 bases lay between the germline ends. The CDR3 is 15 residues long. Germline CDR1 is SEHNR and CDR2 is FQNEAQ (reference sequence). The CDR3 spells CASSFRKAGFYEQYF. The CDR3 coding sequence is TGTGCCAGCAGCTTCCGAAAAGCAGGGTTCTACGAGCAGTACTTC.

This clone was counted only a few times. The V call is TRBV19, the J call TRBJ2-6; 12 bases match TRBD1. This CDR3 is built from 17 residues. Germline CDR1 is LNHDA and CDR2 is SQIVND (reference sequence). The V gene end was trimmed by 3 bases and the J gene end by 3 bases; junction bases not matched to a gene: 3. The CDR3 nucleotides are TGTGCCAGTAGTATTGGGGACAGGGGGCTTGGGGCCAACGTCCTGACTTTC. Its protein is CASSIGDRGLGANVLTF.

The chain employs TRBV5-1 and TRBJ1-1; 9 bases are shared with TRBD1. After removal of 7 bases from V and 4 bases from J, the junction contained 5 bases not matched to a gene. Germline assignment: CDR1 SGHRS and CDR2 YFSETQ. This CDR3 is built from 13 residues. CDR3 sequence: CASARQGGTEAFF. The DNA for the CDR3 is TGCGCCAGCGCCAGACAGGGGGGCACTGAAGCTTTCTTT.

This chain joins TRBV28 and TRBJ1-5; TRBD1 aligns across 8 bases. The CDR3 extends over 15 amino acids. V dropped 3 bases and J dropped 4; count of bases not matched to a gene: 5. The germline V gene has CDR1 MDHEN and CDR2 SYDVKM. This chain's CDR3 is CASSFPGGGNQPQHF. In DNA, the CDR3 is TGTGCCAGCAGTTTTCCAGGGGGCGGAAATCAGCCCCAGCATTTT.

This clone was counted between two and nine times. This chain links TRBV27 with TRBJ2-3; 16 nucleotides agree with TRBD2. The V gene end was trimmed by 3 bases and the J gene end by 0 bases; junction bases not matched to a gene: 9. This CDR3 has 20 residues. Germline-derived CDR1 and CDR2 are MNHEY and SMNVEV (reference sequence). In nucleotides, the CDR3 is TGTGCCAGCAGTTTGAACATGGGACTAGCGGGAGGGCCCAGCACAGATACGCAGTATTTT. Translation: CASSLNMGLAGGPSTDTQYF.

This chain uses TRBV28 with TRBJ1-5, with D unclear. Trimming left V 3 bases short and J 1 base short, with 10 bases between. Germline V gene sequence: CDR1 MDHEN, CDR2 SYDVKM. The CDR3 is made up of 15 amino acids. This chain's CDR3 is CASSLGGLSNQPQHF. As DNA, the CDR3 is TGTGCCAGCAGTTTGGGAGGTCTGAGCAATCAGCCCCAGCATTTT.

This clone was seen more than once but under ten times. The rearrangement uses TRBV19 and TRBJ1-1, with a possible D match to TRBD1 (6 bases). This CDR3 region has 13 residues. V was pared by 5 bases and J by 6 bases, with 13 bases between. CDR1 and CDR2 from the germline V gene are LNHDA and SQIVND (reference sequence). CDR3 loop: CASSPTGYAEAFF. The CDR3 DNA reads TGTGCCAGTAGTCCCACAGGGTACGCTGAAGCTTTCTTT.

This clone was recorded only once. The chain combines TRBV19 with TRBJ2-2; D is ambiguous. Germline lookup yields CDR1 LNHDA and CDR2 SQIVND (reference sequence). The CDR3 loop spans 12 amino acids. Trimming left V 6 bases short and J 3 bases short, with 5 bases between. The CDR3 DNA is TGTGCCAGTAGCCTGTACACCGGGGAGCTGTTTTTT. Its protein is CASSLYTGELFF. Based on the CDR3 plus reference TRBV19 and TRBJ2-2, the full variable domain is DGGITQSPKYLFRKEGQNVTLSCEQNLNHDAMYWYRQDPGQGLRLIYYSQIVNDFQKGDIAEGYSVSREKKESFPLTVTSAQKNPTAFYLCASSLYTGELFFGEGSRLTVL.

The J gene is TRBJ2-1, the V gene TRBV7-3, with 8 bases lining up with TRBD2. Germline CDR1 is SGHTA and CDR2 is FQGTGA. The CDR3 consists of 15 residues. The junction had 4 bases not matched to a gene; V was cut back by 6 bases and J by 0 bases. CDR3 in DNA: TGTGCCAGCAGACTAAGCGGGAGCTCCTACAATGAGCAGTTCTTC. This sequence encodes CASRLSGSSYNEQFF.

The gene calls are TRBV6-1 and TRBJ1-3; a possible D gene is TRBD1 (6 bases). Trimming cost V 1 base and J 5 bases, with 15 bases left between them. Germline CDR1 is MNHNS and CDR2 is SASEGT. The CDR3 is made up of 16 amino acids. The CDR3 sequence: CASSEEGAGARNTIYF. The CDR3 DNA is TGTGCCAGCAGTGAAGAAGGGGCAGGGGCGCGAAACACCATATATTTT.

The chain employs TRBV5-1 and TRBJ2-1; the match to TRBD2 covers 9 bases. Losses at the gene ends were 3 bases for V and 5 bases for J; bases not matched to a gene: 6. The CDR3 consists of 15 residues. CDR1 SGHRS and CDR2 YFSETQ come from the germline V gene. The CDR3 DNA reads TGCGCCAGCAGCTCTAGCGGGGTTTCGAACAATGAGCAGTTCTTC. It specifies CASSSSGVSNNEQFF. The full variable domain, rest sourced from reference TRBV5-1 and TRBJ2-1, is KAGVTQTPRYLIKTRGQQVTLSCSPISGHRSVSWYQQTPGQGLQFLFEYFSETQRNKGNFPGRFSGRQFSNSRSEMNVSTLELGDSALYLCASSSSGVSNNEQFFGPGTRLTVL.

This clone has more than one count but fewer than ten. The rearrangement links TRBV5-1 to TRBJ1-1; possible D gene TRBD1, 6 bases. The CDR3 has 15 residues. CDR1 and CDR2 from the germline V gene are SGHRS and YFSETQ. V lost 0 bases, J lost 0 bases, and 9 bases lay in between. The CDR3 reads CASSLVQGVNTEAFF. CDR3 sequence (DNA): TGCGCCAGCAGCTTGGTACAGGGTGTGAACACTGAAGCTTTCTTT.

This sequence joins TRBV19 and TRBJ1-1; D unclear. The V end lost 7 bases, the J end lost 4 bases, and 13 bases lay between the germline ends. Germline CDR1 LNHDA, CDR2 SQIVND (reference sequence). The CDR3 contains 13 residues. CDR3 sequence (DNA): TGTGCCAGTACTTCCGGGGTGGTCACTGAAGCTTTCTTT. This sequence encodes CASTSGVVTEAFF.

The chain has TRBV5-6 and TRBJ1-2; D ambiguous. Germline V gene lookup returns CDR1 SGHDT and CDR2 YYEEEE. The V end lost 0 bases, the J end lost 7 bases, and 7 bases lay between the germline ends. The CDR3 loop spans 12 amino acids. Here the CDR3 reads CASSLVHTGYTF. CDR3 DNA: TGTGCCAGCAGCTTGGTCCACACTGGCTACACCTTC.

V gene TRBV2 combines with J gene TRBJ1-1; 7 bases match TRBD1. The CDR3 runs 16 residues. J gave up 0 bases and V 3 bases, and 7 bases lay outside the gene matches. Per germline, CDR1 SNHLY and CDR2 FYNNEI. This chain's CDR3 is CASSDRGMEVNTEAFF. CDR3 DNA sequence: TGTGCCAGCAGTGACAGGGGGATGGAGGTGAACACTGAAGCTTTCTTT.

This rearrangement joins TRBV7-9 to TRBJ2-3, with unresolved D. The length of the CDR3 is 12 residues. Trimming stripped 9 bases from V and 1 base from J, with 8 bases between. Germline V gene lookup returns CDR1 SEHNR and CDR2 FQNEAQ (reference sequence). CDR3 amino acids: CASRTGTDTQYF. The DNA of the CDR3 is TGTGCCAGTAGAACCGGCACAGATACGCAGTATTTT.

This clone has more than one count but fewer than ten. This rearrangement joins TRBV4-3 to TRBJ2-5; TRBD1 agrees at 7 bases. The V and J ends lost 4 bases and 4 bases, in that order; junction bases with no gene match: 9. CDR1 is LGHNA, CDR2 YSLEER, per germline. The CDR3 runs 15 residues. The CDR3 region has the DNA TGCGCCAGCAGCCCGACCCTAACAGGGGCAGAGACCCAGTACTTC. Its protein is CASSPTLTGAETQYF.

The chain combines TRBV6-1 with TRBJ2-2, with TRBD2 matching 10 bases. The J segment lost 1 base and the V segment lost 4 bases, leaving 6 bases of the junction unmatched. CDR3 length: 17 amino acids. Per the germline V gene, CDR1 is MNHNS and CDR2 is SASEGT. CDR3 residues: CASSAGASGGNTGELFF. The CDR3, as DNA: TGTGCCAGCAGTGCTGGGGCTAGCGGGGGGAACACCGGGGAGCTGTTTTTT.

The V call is TRBV5-4, the J call TRBJ2-7; 7 bases agree with TRBD2. The CDR3 covers 16 residues. Trimming cost V 4 bases and J 3 bases; bases outside gene matches: 13. Per germline, CDR1 SGHNT and CDR2 YYREEE (reference sequence). The CDR3 protein is CASSQPRDYPNYEQYF. Here the CDR3 DNA reads TGTGCCAGCAGCCAACCCCGGGACTACCCGAACTACGAGCAGTACTTC.

The chain employs TRBV10-3 and TRBJ2-7, with D perhaps TRBD1 (5 bases). This CDR3 spans 13 amino acids. Trimming left V 0 bases short and J 4 bases short, with 7 bases between. Germline CDR1 reads ENHRY; CDR2 reads SYGVKD. CDR3 sequence reads: CAISESTEYEQYF. CDR3 nucleotide sequence: TGTGCCATCAGTGAGTCGACAGAATACGAGCAGTACTTC.

This clone has a handful of counts. The V call is TRBV30, the J call TRBJ2-1; possibly TRBD1 for D (5 bases). CDR1 GTSNPN and CDR2 SVGIG come from the germline V gene (reference sequence). This CDR3 comprises 14 residues. Trimming stripped 3 bases from V and 4 bases from J, with 13 bases between. CDR3 sequence reads: CAWSFRGWYNEQFF. As DNA, the CDR3 is TGTGCCTGGAGCTTTAGGGGTTGGTACAATGAGCAGTTCTTC.

This clone was seen only a few times. The chain links TRBV2 to TRBJ1-4; D might be TRBD1 (6 bases). The germline CDR1 and CDR2 sequences are SNHLY and FYNNEI. Trimming took off 6 bases at V and 5 bases at J, with 13 bases between the two ends. The CDR3 has 14 amino acids. The CDR3 nucleotides read TGTGCCAGCAGGGGACATCCCTGGAATGAAAAACTGTTTTTT. This sequence encodes CASRGHPWNEKLFF.

This clone was detected a few times. V and J are TRBV30 and TRBJ1-2, with a tentative D call TRBD1 (6 bases). V gave up 3 bases and J gave up 8 bases, with 19 bases separating them. Germline V CDR1 and CDR2: GTSNPN, SVGIG (reference sequence). This CDR3 is 14 amino acids long. Here the CDR3 reads CAWSAVGGGEGYTF. In nucleotides, the CDR3 is TGTGCCTGGAGCGCGGTAGGGGGAGGGGAAGGCTACACCTTC.

This clone came up a few times. This chain joins TRBV2 and TRBJ2-3; 8 bases line up with TRBD2. The CDR3 covers 15 residues. Germline V gene lookup returns CDR1 SNHLY and CDR2 FYNNEI. J gave up 4 bases and V 5 bases, and 8 bases lay outside the gene matches. Written as DNA, the CDR3 is TGTGCCAGCAGTTTGAGCGGGAGTGGCGCAGATACGCAGTATTTT. It codes for CASSLSGSGADTQYF.

V usage is TRBV2 and J usage is TRBJ2-7; D possibly corresponds to TRBD2 (5 bases). The CDR3 covers 13 residues. The ends were cut back, 5 bases at V and 6 bases at J, with 14 bases in the middle. Germline assignment: CDR1 SNHLY and CDR2 FYNNEI. The CDR3 sequence is CASSNYGGGEQYF. CDR3 sequence (DNA): TGTGCCAGCAGTAACTACGGCGGAGGCGAGCAGTACTTC.

The chain is built from TRBV6-5 and TRBJ1-2; TRBD1 agrees at 7 bases. Unmatched junction bases numbered 8, after V lost 5 bases and J lost 2 bases. The CDR3 contains 15 residues. From germline, CDR1 is MNHEY and CDR2 SVGAGI. In DNA, the CDR3 is TGTGCCAGCAGTCAGCCCCGACAGGGAAACTATGGCTACACCTTC. Protein: CASSQPRQGNYGYTF.